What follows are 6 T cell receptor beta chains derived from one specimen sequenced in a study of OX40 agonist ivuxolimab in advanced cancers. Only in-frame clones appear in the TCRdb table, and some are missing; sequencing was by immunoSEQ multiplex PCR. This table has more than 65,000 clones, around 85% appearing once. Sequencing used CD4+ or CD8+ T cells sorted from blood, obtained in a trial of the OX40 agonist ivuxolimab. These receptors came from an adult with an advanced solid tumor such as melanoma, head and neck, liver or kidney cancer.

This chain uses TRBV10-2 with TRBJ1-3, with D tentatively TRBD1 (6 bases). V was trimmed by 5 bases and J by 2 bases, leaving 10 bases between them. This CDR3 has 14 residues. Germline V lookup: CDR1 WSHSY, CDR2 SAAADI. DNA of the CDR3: TGCGCCAGCAGTCTGGACAGACCTGGAAACACCATATATTTT. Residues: CASSLDRPGNTIYF.

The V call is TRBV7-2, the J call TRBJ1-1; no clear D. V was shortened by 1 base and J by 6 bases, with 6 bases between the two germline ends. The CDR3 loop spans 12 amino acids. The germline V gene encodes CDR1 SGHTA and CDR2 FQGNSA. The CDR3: CASSLDRPEAFF. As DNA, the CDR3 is TGTGCCAGCAGCTTAGATAGACCTGAAGCTTTCTTT.

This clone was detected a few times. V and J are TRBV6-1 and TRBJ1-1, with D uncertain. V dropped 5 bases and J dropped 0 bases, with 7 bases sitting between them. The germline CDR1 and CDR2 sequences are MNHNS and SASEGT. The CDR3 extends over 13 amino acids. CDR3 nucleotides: TGTGCCAGCAGTCGGGCCGTGAACACTGAAGCTTTCTTT. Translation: CASSRAVNTEAFF.

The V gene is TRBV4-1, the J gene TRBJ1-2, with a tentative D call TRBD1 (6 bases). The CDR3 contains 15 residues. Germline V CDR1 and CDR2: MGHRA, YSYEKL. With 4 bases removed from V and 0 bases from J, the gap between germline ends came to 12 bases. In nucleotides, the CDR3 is TGCGCCAGCAGCCTCCGGGACACCTCTAACTATGGCTACACCTTC. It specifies CASSLRDTSNYGYTF.

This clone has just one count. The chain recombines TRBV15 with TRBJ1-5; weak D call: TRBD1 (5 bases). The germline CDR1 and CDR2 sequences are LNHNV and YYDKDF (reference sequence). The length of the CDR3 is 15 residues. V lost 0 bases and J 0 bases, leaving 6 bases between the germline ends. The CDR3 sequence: CATSREQGSNQPQHF. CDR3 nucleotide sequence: TGTGCCACCAGCAGAGAGCAGGGTAGCAATCAGCCCCAGCATTTT.

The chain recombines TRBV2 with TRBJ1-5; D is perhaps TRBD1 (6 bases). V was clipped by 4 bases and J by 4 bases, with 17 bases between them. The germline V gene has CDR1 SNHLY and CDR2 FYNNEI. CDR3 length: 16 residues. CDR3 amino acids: CASSARRQVVNQPQHF. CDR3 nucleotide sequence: TGTGCCAGCAGTGCTCGAAGACAGGTCGTTAATCAGCCCCAGCATTTT.